Presented here are 19 T cell receptor beta chains from one specimen sequenced in a study of blood T cell repertoires in COVID-19. Clones were read by immunoSEQ multiplex PCR, and TCRdb kept only the in-frame ones, dropping some. The sample lists 150,000 to 200,000 clones; nearly 80% were seen once. Sequenced material: peripheral blood. The source of these receptors is a woman in her sixties or seventies with acute or convalescent COVID-19.

The CDR3 DNA reads as TGTGCCAGTAGTATGGATAGCGGACTGGGGATCGAGCAGTACTTC. Amino acids: CASSMDSGLGIEQYF. This chain joins TRBV19 and TRBJ2-7, with D tentatively TRBD2 (6 bases). V was clipped by 3 bases and J by 6 bases, with 18 bases between them. CDR3 size: 15 residues. Germline V lookup: CDR1 LNHDA, CDR2 SQIVND (reference sequence).

This clone is a singleton in its sample. The rearrangement links TRBV5-1 to TRBJ2-3, with 7 bases identical to TRBD1. Germline V gene lookup returns CDR1 SGHRS and CDR2 YFSETQ. Trimming took 3 bases from V and 4 from J; bases not matched to a gene: 8. There are 15 residues in the CDR3. This CDR3 reads CASSWVHRGSDTQYF. The CDR3 bases are TGCGCCAGCAGCTGGGTGCACAGGGGTTCAGATACGCAGTATTTT.

This chain uses TRBV27 with TRBJ1-1; D gene uncertain. Germline CDR1 MNHEY, CDR2 SMNVEV (reference sequence). The ends were cut back, 4 bases at V and 11 bases at J, with 11 bases in the middle. This CDR3 contains 11 residues. CDR3 coding DNA: TGTGCCAGCAGTTCCGGGATCGACGCTTTCTTT. Protein product: CASSSGIDAFF.

The gene calls are TRBV7-9 and TRBJ2-5; D call uncertain. CDR3 length: 12 residues. Per germline, CDR1 SEHNR and CDR2 FQNEAQ (reference sequence). V was cut by 3 bases and J by 1 base, with 3 bases left in between. This CDR3 reads CASSFSQETQYF. CDR3 nucleotide sequence: TGTGCCAGCAGCTTCAGCCAAGAGACCCAGTACTTC.

The CDR3 protein is CASSLRTGTDTQYF. As DNA, the CDR3 is TGTGCCAGCAGCCTACGGACAGGCACAGATACGCAGTATTTT. The chain recombines TRBV5-5 with TRBJ2-3, with a weak D call TRBD1 (6 bases). The CDR3 has 14 residues. The germline CDR1 and CDR2 sequences are SGHKS and YYEKEE (reference sequence). V lost 4 bases and J lost 1, with 10 bases in between.

This chain uses TRBV9 with TRBJ2-5; TRBD2 matches at 10 bases. The CDR3 runs 22 residues. V lost 0 bases and J lost 2; bases outside the gene matches: 22. The germline V gene encodes CDR1 SGDLS and CDR2 YYNGEE. CDR3: CASSVGRPGLAGVTFQQETQYF. In DNA form, the CDR3 reads TGTGCCAGCAGCGTAGGCCGACCAGGGCTAGCGGGAGTAACATTTCAACAAGAGACCCAGTACTTC.

The V gene is TRBV14, the J gene TRBJ2-1; TRBD1 matches at 7 bases. The CDR3 loop spans 16 amino acids. Germline values: CDR1 SGHDN, CDR2 FVKESK. The J segment lost 3 bases and the V segment lost 3 bases, leaving 8 bases of the junction unmatched. The CDR3 reads CASSHQTGPFYNEQFF. The DNA of the CDR3 is TGTGCCAGCAGCCACCAGACAGGGCCTTTCTACAATGAGCAGTTCTTC.

The chain joins TRBV5-1 to TRBJ2-3, with 7 bases fitting TRBD1. Losses at the gene ends were 2 bases for V and 2 bases for J; bases not matched to a gene: 5. Per the germline V gene, CDR1 is SGHRS and CDR2 is YFSETQ. The CDR3 length is 15 residues. The CDR3 region has the DNA TGCGCCAGCAGCTTAACAGGGGACGTCACAGATACGCAGTATTTT. It yields the protein CASSLTGDVTDTQYF. Together with reference TRBV5-1 and TRBJ2-3, the CDR3 gives the full variable domain: KAGVTQTPRYLIKTRGQQVTLSCSPISGHRSVSWYQQTPGQGLQFLFEYFSETQRNKGNFPGRFSGRQFSNSRSEMNVSTLELGDSALYLCASSLTGDVTDTQYFGPGTRLTVL.

A few counts support this clone. This chain links TRBV4-2 with TRBJ2-2; possible D gene TRBD2, 5 bases. Germline V CDR1 and CDR2: LGHNA, YNFKEQ. This CDR3 region has 15 residues. V was clipped by 3 bases and J by 4 bases, with 12 bases between them. This CDR3 is CASSHPRGFTGELFF. Here the CDR3 DNA reads TGTGCCAGCAGCCATCCACGGGGATTCACCGGGGAGCTGTTTTTT.

The chain couples TRBV6-6 to TRBJ2-1, with D unclear. Per germline, CDR1 MNHNY and CDR2 SVGAGI (reference sequence). There are 13 residues in the CDR3. Trimming shortened V by 5 bases and J by 0 bases, and 5 bases separated the two germline ends. The CDR3 coding sequence is TGTGCCAGCAGTGGTAGCTCCTACAATGAGCAGTTCTTC. Translation gives CASSGSSYNEQFF.

This clone was seen a single time. CDR3 in amino acids: CASGLNEKKLFF. In DNA form, the CDR3 reads TGTGCTAGTGGTTTGAACGAGAAAAAACTGTTTTTT. The chain is built from TRBV12-5 and TRBJ1-4; D is uncertain. Trimming took off 2 bases at V and 9 bases at J, with 7 bases between the two ends. The CDR3 runs to 12 residues. The germline V gene encodes CDR1 LGHNT and CDR2 FRNRAP. Supplemented by reference TRBV12-5 and TRBJ1-4, the full variable domain reads DARVTQTPRHKVTEMGQEVTMRCQPILGHNTVFWYRQTMMQGLELLAYFRNRAPLDDSGMPKDRFSAEMPDATLATLKIQPSEPRDSAVYFCASGLNEKKLFFGSGTQLSVL.

The CDR3 loop reads CASSLAQGPYGYTF. The CDR3 nucleotides read TGTGCCAGCAGCTTAGCCCAGGGCCCCTATGGCTACACCTTC. The J gene is TRBJ1-2, the V gene TRBV11-1; TRBD1 is a possible D gene (5 bases). V was trimmed by 0 bases and J by 4 bases, leaving 9 bases between them. CDR1 SGHAT and CDR2 FQDESV come from the germline V gene (reference sequence). CDR3 size: 14 residues.

This chain uses TRBV5-6 with TRBJ1-5; D gene uncertain. Germline CDR1 and CDR2: SGHDT and YYEEEE. Trimming removed 4 bases at V and 5 bases at J, with 16 bases between. The CDR3 consists of 15 residues. In nucleotides, the CDR3 is TGTGCCAGCAGCCATTCCCCTTTGGGCCATCAGCCCCAGCATTTT. Protein product: CASSHSPLGHQPQHF.

V and J are TRBV6-5 and TRBJ1-1; the match to TRBD1 covers 7 bases. V lost 6 bases and J lost 5; bases outside the gene matches: 6. The CDR3 contains 13 residues. Germline V lookup: CDR1 MNHEY, CDR2 SVGAGI. The CDR3 is CASRTGAGTEAFF. In nucleotides, the CDR3 is TGTGCCAGCAGAACAGGGGCTGGGACTGAAGCTTTCTTT.

This sequence joins TRBV4-1 and TRBJ1-4; D might be TRBD1 (6 bases). This CDR3 comprises 17 residues. Germline values: CDR1 MGHRA, CDR2 YSYEKL. The V end lost 3 bases, the J end lost 4 bases, and 18 bases lay between the germline ends. The CDR3: CASSHSGLGTLNEKLFF. CDR3 sequence (DNA): TGCGCCAGCAGCCATTCGGGGCTTGGGACACTTAATGAAAAACTGTTTTTT.

The chain joins TRBV18 to TRBJ1-2; D possibly corresponds to TRBD1 (5 bases). The CDR3 contains 12 residues. Germline V CDR1 and CDR2: KGHSH, LQKENI. The ends were cut back, 0 bases at V and 8 bases at J, with 7 bases in the middle. CDR3 loop: CASSPPQGGYTF. CDR3 DNA: TGTGCCAGCTCACCACCGCAGGGAGGCTACACCTTC.

The V call is TRBV4-2, the J call TRBJ2-4; perhaps TRBD2 as D (5 bases). CDR1 is LGHNA, CDR2 YNFKEQ, per germline. The CDR3 covers 14 residues. Trimming took 3 bases from V and 9 from J, leaving 15 bases between them. The CDR3 spells CASSQAPLDTIQYF. The CDR3 nucleotides are TGTGCCAGCAGCCAGGCCCCACTAGATACCATTCAGTACTTC.

The sample holds a few counts of this clone. The rearrangement joins TRBV5-1 to TRBJ2-5; TRBD1 matches 11 bases. The CDR3 totals 13 residues. Per the germline V gene, CDR1 is SGHRS and CDR2 is YFSETQ. Trimming at V came to 7 bases and at J to 2 bases, leaving 1 base not matched to a gene. CDR3 DNA: TGCGCCAGCTGGGACAGGGGGCAAGAGACCCAGTACTTC. It encodes CASWDRGQETQYF.

The V and J genes are TRBV24-1 and TRBJ1-2; D possibly corresponds to TRBD1 (6 bases). The germline V gene encodes CDR1 KGHDR and CDR2 SFDVKD. V was pared by 4 bases and J by 4 bases, with 15 bases between. The CDR3 runs to 15 residues. In nucleotides, the CDR3 is TGTGCCACCAGTGACAACAGGGCGAACCGCTATGGCTACACCTTC. As protein: CATSDNRANRYGYTF.